The 23 T cell receptor beta chains below all came from one sample that was sequenced in a study of blood T cell repertoires in COVID-19. Measured with immunoSEQ multiplex PCR; TCRdb has only the in-frame clones, and not every one. The data show fewer than 400,000 clones, with more than 85% seen just once and 3.5% to 5% held by the top ten. What was sequenced was PBMCs or T cells enriched from blood (not recorded which). The receptors originated from a woman aged 25-40 years who had been exposed to COVID-19.

This chain uses TRBV5-4 with TRBJ1-1; D is unresolved. V lost 2 bases, J lost 1 base, and 12 bases lay in between. Germline CDR1 and CDR2: SGHNT and YYREEE (reference sequence). This CDR3 has 15 residues. CDR3 sequence reads: CASSFTLEGNTEAFF. The CDR3 bases are TGTGCCAGCAGCTTCACCCTCGAGGGGAACACTGAAGCTTTCTTT.

This chain links TRBV30 with TRBJ1-2; D possibly corresponds to TRBD1 (5 bases). The V gene lost 1 base and the J gene lost 7 bases, with 7 bases spanning the gap. The germline V gene encodes CDR1 GTSNPN and CDR2 SVGIG (reference sequence). The CDR3 spans 11 residues. The chain's CDR3 is CAWSGRGGYTF. The CDR3, as DNA: TGTGCCTGGAGTGGGAGGGGTGGCTACACCTTC.

The chain couples TRBV5-1 to TRBJ1-2; unclear D gene. V shed 0 bases and J shed 6 bases, with 12 bases lying between them. CDR1 SGHRS and CDR2 YFSETQ come from the germline V gene. This CDR3 region has 14 residues. CDR3 nucleotide sequence: TGCGCCAGCAGCTTGGACTCCCCACGGGATGGCTACACCTTC. Its translation is CASSLDSPRDGYTF.

The gene calls are TRBV6-5 and TRBJ2-7, with TRBD1 matching over 11 bases. Germline V gene data show CDR1 as MNHEY and CDR2 as SVGAGI. The CDR3 consists of 12 residues. CDR3 region: CAAGTGGYEQYF. CDR3 DNA sequence: TGTGCAGCCGGGACAGGGGGGTACGAGCAGTACTTC.

The rearrangement joins TRBV2 to TRBJ2-1; the match to TRBD1 covers 10 bases. With 5 bases clipped from V and 8 bases from J, the junction kept 12 bases outside the gene matches. Germline CDR1 is SNHLY and CDR2 is FYNNEI. This CDR3 is built from 16 residues. CDR3 sequence reads: CASSPRPGTGVDEQFF. The CDR3 coding sequence is TGTGCCAGCAGTCCACGTCCCGGGACAGGGGTTGATGAGCAGTTCTTC. The full variable domain, in which reference TRBV2 and TRBJ2-1 provide the parts outside the CDR3, is EPEVTQTPSHQVTQMGQEVILRCVPISNHLYFYWYRQILGQKVEFLVSFYNNEISEKSEIFDDQFSVERPDGSNFTLKIRSTKLEDSAMYFCASSPRPGTGVDEQFFGPGTRLTVL.

J is TRBJ1-1 and V is TRBV5-1; no reliable D call. The germline V gene has CDR1 SGHRS and CDR2 YFSETQ. V was shortened by 0 bases and J by 1 base, with 7 bases between the two germline ends. The CDR3 contains 14 residues. CDR3 in DNA: TGCGCCAGCAGCTTGGCCCCCGGGAACACTGAAGCTTTCTTT. Its translation is CASSLAPGNTEAFF.

J is TRBJ2-1 and V is TRBV27; a possible D gene is TRBD1 (5 bases). V was trimmed by 5 bases and J by 4 bases, leaving 15 bases between them. Per germline, CDR1 MNHEY and CDR2 SMNVEV (reference sequence). The CDR3 sequence is 15 residues long. For the CDR3, the DNA is TGTGCCAGCAGTCCTCAGGGATGGGATTACAATGAGCAGTTCTTC. Translating gives CASSPQGWDYNEQFF.

The chain combines TRBV7-8 with TRBJ2-7, with 11 nucleotides matching TRBD1. Germline V gene lookup returns CDR1 SGHVS and CDR2 FQNEAQ. V lost 5 bases to trimming and J lost 6 bases; unmatched junction nucleotides: 3. This CDR3 comprises 13 residues. The CDR3 DNA sequence: TGTGCCAGCAGCCTGGGGACAGGGGGCGAGCAGTACTTC. Protein product: CASSLGTGGEQYF.

CDR3 bases: TGCGCCAGCAGCCGGGACAGGGGGCTAAGGGCAGATACGCAGTATTTT. It codes for CASSRDRGLRADTQYF. The chain joins TRBV5-1 to TRBJ2-3, with 12 nucleotides matching TRBD1. Germline lookup yields CDR1 SGHRS and CDR2 YFSETQ. V shed 4 bases and J 4 bases; nucleotides not matched to a gene: 7. CDR3 length: 16 amino acids.

This rearrangement joins TRBV6-5 to TRBJ1-2; possible D gene TRBD1, 6 bases. Germline loops: CDR1 MNHEY, CDR2 SVGAGI. Trimming pared 0 bases from V and 0 bases from J, leaving 8 bases between. This CDR3 has 15 amino acids. DNA of the CDR3: TGTGCCAGCAGTTACTCGGGGGCCGCTAACTATGGCTACACCTTC. Its protein product is CASSYSGAANYGYTF.

As to this clone: Within the sample, other DNA sequences also encode this same CDR3. This chain links TRBV29-1 with TRBJ2-7, with 7 bases matching TRBD1. The CDR3 has 12 residues. V was pared by 1 base and J by 3 bases, with 0 bases of the junction left unmatched. Germline assignment: CDR1 SQVTM and CDR2 ANQGSEA. CDR3 sequence: CSVEGQGYEQYF. The CDR3 DNA sequence: TGCAGCGTTGAAGGACAGGGCTACGAGCAGTACTTC.

This chain joins TRBV7-9 and TRBJ2-6; possibly TRBD1 for D (5 bases). Germline V gene data show CDR1 as SEHNR and CDR2 as FQNEAQ (reference sequence). This CDR3 is 16 amino acids long. V lost 3 bases to trimming and J lost 4 bases, with 13 bases between them. As DNA, the CDR3 is TGTGCCAGCAGCTTCTTGCAGGGCTCAGGGGCCAACGTCCTGACTTTC. Translated: CASSFLQGSGANVLTF.

The chain carries TRBV7-2 and TRBJ1-4, with a weak D call TRBD1 (5 bases). The germline CDR1 and CDR2 sequences are SGHTA and FQGNSA. V lost 7 bases and J lost 4, with 16 bases in between. The CDR3 extends over 15 amino acids. CDR3 sequence: CASTYQGLGNEKLFF. In nucleotides, the CDR3 is TGTGCCAGCACCTATCAGGGATTGGGTAATGAAAAACTGTTTTTT.

This clone was picked up one time. V gene TRBV15 combines with J gene TRBJ1-1; D might be TRBD1 (6 bases). Germline CDR1 and CDR2: LNHNV and YYDKDF (reference sequence). CDR3 size: 18 residues. V lost 1 base to trimming and J lost 5 bases, with 23 bases between them. CDR3 region: CATSRGLLPGGGGTEAFF. CDR3 DNA: TGTGCCACCAGCAGAGGCCTCCTTCCGGGGGGCGGTGGAACTGAAGCTTTCTTT.

Here the CDR3 reads CASSNRELSYEQYF. The DNA of the CDR3 is TGTGCCAGCAGCAACAGGGAACTCTCCTACGAGCAGTACTTC. V gene TRBV7-9 combines with J gene TRBJ2-7, with D possibly being TRBD1 (6 bases). The CDR3 runs to 14 residues. Germline values: CDR1 SEHNR, CDR2 FQNEAQ (reference sequence). Deletions cut 5 bases from V and 0 bases from J, with 11 bases between. Looking up the rest from reference TRBV7-9 and TRBJ2-7 gives the full variable domain: DTGVSQNPRHKITKRGQNVTFRCDPISEHNRLYWYRQTLGQGPEFLTYFQNEAQLEKSRLLSDRFSAERPKGSFSTLEIQRTEQGDSAMYLCASSNRELSYEQYFGPGTRLTVT.

This clone was recorded a few times. The gene calls are TRBV10-1 and TRBJ1-5; 8 bases align to TRBD1. The CDR3 is 16 amino acids. V lost 0 bases to trimming and J lost 4 bases; unmatched junction nucleotides: 5. The germline CDR1 and CDR2 sequences are WNHNN and SYGVQD (reference sequence). CDR3 DNA sequence: TGCGCCAGCAGTGAGTCAAGCAGGGGGCGAAATCAGCCCCAGCATTTT. Translation: CASSESSRGRNQPQHF.

The rearrangement links TRBV5-4 to TRBJ1-3, with D possibly TRBD1 on 6 matching bases. V lost 4 bases and J lost 0, with 11 bases in between. From germline, CDR1 is SGHNT and CDR2 YYREEE (reference sequence). This CDR3 is built from 15 residues. CDR3: CASSPDSRSGNTIYF. CDR3 DNA sequence: TGTGCCAGCAGCCCGGACAGTCGCTCTGGAAACACCATATATTTT.

The rearrangement links TRBV10-3 to TRBJ1-2, with D possibly being TRBD1 (5 bases). V dropped 1 base and J dropped 8 bases, with 20 bases sitting between them. This CDR3 spans 16 amino acids. Germline loops: CDR1 ENHRY, CDR2 SYGVKD. CDR3 nucleotide sequence: TGTGCCATCAGTGAGTTTAATAGGGGCCCCAAGGAGGGCTACACCTTC. It is translated as CAISEFNRGPKEGYTF.

V usage is TRBV19 and J usage is TRBJ2-5, with D perhaps TRBD1 (6 bases). The germline gives CDR1 LNHDA, CDR2 SQIVND (reference sequence). The V end lost 2 bases, the J end lost 0 bases, and 10 bases lay between the germline ends. This CDR3 contains 15 residues. This chain's CDR3 is CASSIRTAYQETQYF. In nucleotides, the CDR3 is TGTGCCAGTAGTATACGGACAGCTTACCAAGAGACCCAGTACTTC.

The rearrangement joins TRBV10-2 to TRBJ2-1; TRBD2 aligns across 11 bases. CDR1 and CDR2 (germline): WSHSY, SAAADI. The V gene end was trimmed by 2 bases and the J gene end by 8 bases; junction bases not matched to a gene: 5. The CDR3 has 15 amino acids. The CDR3 DNA follows: TGCGCCAGCAGTGAGCTTAGCGGGGGGGCCGATGAGCAGTTCTTC. Protein: CASSELSGGADEQFF.

The DNA of the CDR3 is TGTGCCACCAGACCGGACAGGGACAATCAGCCCCAGCATTTT. Translated, it gives CATRPDRDNQPQHF. This chain links TRBV15 with TRBJ1-5; 8 bases line up with TRBD1. CDR1 and CDR2 from the germline V gene are LNHNV and YYDKDF (reference sequence). The CDR3 sequence is 14 residues long. V lost 6 bases and J lost 3; bases outside the gene matches: 4.

The chain combines TRBV7-3 with TRBJ2-1; D possibly corresponds to TRBD1 (6 bases). V lost 5 bases and J lost 4, with 15 bases in between. CDR3 length: 15 amino acids. CDR1 is SGHTA and CDR2 is FQGTGA in the germline V gene. The CDR3 DNA is TGTGCCAGCAGCCCCGACAGGACCTTATACAATGAGCAGTTCTTC. Translated: CASSPDRTLYNEQFF.

The V call is TRBV3-1 (or the pseudogene TRBV3-2), the J call TRBJ1-6, with unresolved D. The CDR3 loop spans 16 amino acids. The germline CDR1 and CDR2 sequences are LGHDT and YNNKEL (reference sequence). V dropped 1 base and J dropped 0 bases, with 7 bases sitting between them. The DNA for the CDR3 is TGTGCCAGCAGCCAAGTAGCTGGCTCCTATAATTCACCCCTCCACTTT. It codes for CASSQVAGSYNSPLHF.